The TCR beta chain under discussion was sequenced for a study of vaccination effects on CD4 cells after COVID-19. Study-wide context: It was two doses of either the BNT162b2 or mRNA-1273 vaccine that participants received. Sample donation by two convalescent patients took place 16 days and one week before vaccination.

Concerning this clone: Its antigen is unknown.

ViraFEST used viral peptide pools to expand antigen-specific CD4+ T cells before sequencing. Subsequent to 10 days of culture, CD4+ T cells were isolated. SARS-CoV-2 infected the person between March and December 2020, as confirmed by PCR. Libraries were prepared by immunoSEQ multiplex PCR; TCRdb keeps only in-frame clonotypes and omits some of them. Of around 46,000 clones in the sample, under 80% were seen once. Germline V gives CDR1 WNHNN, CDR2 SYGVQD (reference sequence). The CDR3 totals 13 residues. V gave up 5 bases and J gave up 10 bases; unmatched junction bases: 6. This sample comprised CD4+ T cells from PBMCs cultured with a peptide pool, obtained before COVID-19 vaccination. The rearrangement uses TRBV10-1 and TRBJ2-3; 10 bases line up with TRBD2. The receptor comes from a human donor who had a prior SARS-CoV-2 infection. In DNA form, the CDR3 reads TGCGCCAGCAGTTCTAGGACTAGCGGATCGCAGTATTTT. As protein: CASSSRTSGSQYF.